This is a list of T cell receptor beta chains from one sample in a study of T cell repertoires in cytomegalovirus infection. A single record per CDR3 protein comes from TCRdb applying MiXCR to the reads. The table includes some 100,000 distinct CDR3 sequences, 23% detected once. Sequencing input: CD8+ T cells from PBMCs. These receptors came from a human donor in good health (CMV status not recorded). Some clones in this sample may be carry-over from other donors' samples. The CDR3 runs from the conserved cysteine through the conserved F or W. The D gene is left open where the match is weak. A row's size may be missing; if present it is once, few, many or a size class.

J	D	size	V	DNA	CDR3
TRBJ1-2	-	-	TRBV3-1	TGTGCCAGCAGCCAATTCCAGGGACCCTATGGCTACACCTTC	CASSQFQGPYGYTF
TRBJ1-1	TRBD1	few	TRBV7-9	TGTGCCAGCAAAGCAGGGGGCATGGGGACTGAAGCTTTCTTT	CASKAGGMGTEAFF
TRBJ2-2	-	-	TRBV12-3/TRBV12-4	TGTGCCAGCAGTTTGGCAGGGGCTGGCGGGGAGCTGTTTTTT	CASSLAGAGGELFF
TRBJ2-3	TRBD2	-	TRBV7-1	TGTGCCAGCAGCCCCCGGCGGACTAGCGGGGGGGGGGCAGATACGCAGTATTTT	CASSPRRTSGGGADTQYF
TRBJ2-7	TRBD2	-	TRBV7-2	TGTGCCAGCAGCTCCTTAGCGGGAGAAGTATACGAGCAGTACTTC	CASSSLAGEVYEQYF
TRBJ2-5	-	few	TRBV6-2/TRBV6-3	TGTGCCAGCAGTCCGGACGGGGGATTACAAGAGACCCAGTACTTC	CASSPDGGLQETQYF
TRBJ2-1	-	-	TRBV6-1	TGTGCCAGCAGTGAAGCAGGGGGGGATTACAATGAGCAGTTCTTC	CASSEAGGDYNEQFF
TRBJ2-1	-	many	TRBV11-2	TGTGCCAGCAGCCCTTCTAGCGCTTACAATGAGCAGTTCTTC	CASSPSSAYNEQFF
TRBJ1-1	TRBD1	many	TRBV7-2	TGTGCCAGCAGCTTAGGACAGGGTGACACTGAAGCTTTCTTT	CASSLGQGDTEAFF
TRBJ2-1	-	-	TRBV6-2/TRBV6-3	TGTGCCAGCAGTTACGTTATAGGGCCCAACAATGAGCAGTTCTTC	CASSYVIGPNNEQFF
TRBJ2-3	-	many	TRBV7-2	TGTGCCAGCAGCTTAGGACACAGGAGCACAGATACGCAGTATTTT	CASSLGHRSTDTQYF
TRBJ2-7	-	-	TRBV29-1	TGCAGCGTTGAAGAGGCACCGTACGAGCAGTACTTC	CSVEEAPYEQYF
TRBJ2-3	-	-	TRBV28	TGTGCCAGCAGTTCCTGGATGGGGGAGGGGGCCACAGATACGCAGTATTTT	CASSSWMGEGATDTQYF
TRBJ2-1	-	few	TRBV28	TGTGCCAGCAGTTCGGGTTCGAGCTCCTACAATGAGCAGTTCTTC	CASSSGSSSYNEQFF
TRBJ2-1	-	once	TRBV6-8	TGTGCCAGCACCCTCCATCGGGGCTACAATGAGCAGTTCTTC	CASTLHRGYNEQFF
TRBJ1-1	-	few	TRBV4-1	TGCGCCAGCAGCCAAGATGGACCCTCGAACACTGAAGCTTTCTTT	CASSQDGPSNTEAFF
TRBJ1-2	TRBD1	-	TRBV4-3	TGCGCCAGCAGCCCGAAGGACAGGGGTCATGGCTACACCTTC	CASSPKDRGHGYTF
TRBJ1-6	-	many	TRBV7-2	TGTGCCAGCAGCTTAGGACAGCAAAATTCACCCCTCCACTTT	CASSLGQQNSPLHF
TRBJ2-2	-	many	TRBV19	TGTGCCAGTACCCCGTCGTATCGGACGAACACCGGGGAGCTGTTTTTT	CASTPSYRTNTGELFF
TRBJ1-4	-	-	TRBV20-1	TGCAGTGCTAGAGATCGTCAGGGGTTCTCAACTAATGAAAAACTGTTTTTT	CSARDRQGFSTNEKLFF
TRBJ1-5	-	-	TRBV28	TGTGCCAGCAGTTTCCTCGGCGGGAGCAATCAGCCCCAGCATTTT	CASSFLGGSNQPQHF
TRBJ1-4	TRBD1	-	TRBV9	TGTGCCAGCAGCAGTGGACAGGGGGGCTCCTTTGCAACTAATGAAAAACTGTTTTTT	CASSSGQGGSFATNEKLFF
TRBJ1-1	-	few	TRBV7-6	TGTGCCAGCAGCCCCCCGGGGGGGGGTAACACTGAAGCTTTCTTT	CASSPPGGGNTEAFF
TRBJ2-1	TRBD2	-	TRBV7-9	TGTGCCAGCAGCTTAGCGGGACTAGCGCCCCAGGTGAATGAGCAGTTCTTC	CASSLAGLAPQVNEQFF
TRBJ1-1	TRBD1	-	TRBV11-2	TGTGCCAGCAGCGTAACAGGGGGCCGGGGCACTGAAGCTTTCTTT	CASSVTGGRGTEAFF
TRBJ2-4	TRBD2	-	TRBV6-2/TRBV6-3	TGTGCCAGCTGCCCTAGCGGGGTCCGAAACATTCAGTACTTC	CASCPSGVRNIQYF
TRBJ1-1	-	-	TRBV15	TGTGCCACCAGCAGAGATTCCACTGAAGCTTTCTTT	CATSRDSTEAFF
TRBJ2-1	TRBD2	few	TRBV6-8	TGTGCCAGCAGGCCGGGACTAGCGGGAGCCGGTGAGCAGTTCTTC	CASRPGLAGAGEQFF
TRBJ1-5	-	few	TRBV28	TGTGCCAGCAGTCTCCTCAGTGGGCAGCCCCAGCATTTT	CASSLLSGQPQHF
TRBJ2-7	TRBD2	many	TRBV20-1	TGCAGTGCTAGAGGGGACTACCTCTCCTACGAGCAGTACTTC	CSARGDYLSYEQYF
TRBJ2-7	TRBD1	-	TRBV20-1	TGCAGGGGAGACAGGGAATACGAGCAGTACTTC	CRGDREYEQYF
TRBJ2-7	-	few	TRBV27	TGTGCCAGCAGTTTAGGTCCGGGGAACGAGCAGTACTTC	CASSLGPGNEQYF
TRBJ1-5	-	-	TRBV7-9	TGTGCCAGCAGCTTAGGTACAGGCCCCATGGCCCAGCATTTT	CASSLGTGPMAQHF
TRBJ2-2	-	few	TRBV12-3/TRBV12-4	TGTGCCAGCAGTTGGGCCGTTTCAACCGGGGAGCTGTTTTTT	CASSWAVSTGELFF
TRBJ1-1	-	many	TRBV12-5	TGTGCTAGTGGTTTGTCCCGAGGGACTGAAGCTTTCTTT	CASGLSRGTEAFF
TRBJ1-2	-	few	TRBV7-8	TGTGCCAGCAGCTTAGAGCTAGGGTTGGAATCTGGCTACACCTTC	CASSLELGLESGYTF
TRBJ1-2	TRBD1	few	TRBV29-1	TGCAGCGTAATGGCAGGGGGCCTCGGCTACACCTTC	CSVMAGGLGYTF
TRBJ2-6	TRBD1	many	TRBV9	TGTGCCAGCAGCGTAGCTGCCCGGGGACAGAAACCCTTCTCTGGGGCCAACGTCCTGACTTTC	CASSVAARGQKPFSGANVLTF
TRBJ2-2	-	few	TRBV27	TGTGCCACCCACTCGGGGGGACATAGCGTGCACGGGGAGCTGTTTTTT	CATHSGGHSVHGELFF
TRBJ2-1	-	few	TRBV12-3/TRBV12-4	TGTGCCAGCAGTTTATCTCTGGCGGGAAGCAATGAGCAGTTCTTC	CASSLSLAGSNEQFF
TRBJ2-1	-	-	TRBV6-2/TRBV6-3	TGTGCCAGCAGTTGGCGGCCGGGGGAAGGCAATGAGCAGTTCTTC	CASSWRPGEGNEQFF
TRBJ1-3	-	-	TRBV7-6	TGTGCCAGCAGCCAAAACTCTGGAAACACCATATATTTT	CASSQNSGNTIYF
TRBJ2-2	-	many	TRBV7-9	TGTGCCAGCAGCCGCGCGAGGGGCACGTTTTTT	CASSRARGTFF
TRBJ2-1	-	-	TRBV13	TGTGCCAGCAGCTTAAGAGGGTCTAAGAACAATGAGCAGTTCTTC	CASSLRGSKNNEQFF
TRBJ2-2	-	few	TRBV28	TGTGCCAGCAGTTTCTTAACAGGGAACACCGGGGAGCTGTTTTTT	CASSFLTGNTGELFF
TRBJ1-1	-	-	TRBV19	TGTGCCAGTAGTATAGATCGGGCAGCGAACACTGAAGCTTTCTTT	CASSIDRAANTEAFF
TRBJ2-7	-	many	TRBV7-6	TGTGCCAGCAGCCCAGGACGGGGCTACGAGCAGTACTTC	CASSPGRGYEQYF
TRBJ1-1	TRBD1	many	TRBV7-2	TGTGCCAGCAGCTTAATGGGACAGGGGAACACTGAAGCTTTCTTT	CASSLMGQGNTEAFF
TRBJ1-2	-	few	TRBV7-2	TGTGCCAGCAGCTTAACCTATGGCTACACCTTC	CASSLTYGYTF
TRBJ1-5	-	many	TRBV6-6	TGTGCCAGCAGTTACATGGGTGTGGATCAGCCCCAGCATTTT	CASSYMGVDQPQHF
TRBJ2-5	TRBD2	many	TRBV7-2	TGTGCCAGCAGCTTGTGGGGGGGGGACCAAGAGACCCAGTACTTC	CASSLWGGDQETQYF
TRBJ2-1	-	-	TRBV7-9	TGTGCCAGCAGCCCCCCGGGGGTTTCCTACAATGAGCAGTTCTTC	CASSPPGVSYNEQFF